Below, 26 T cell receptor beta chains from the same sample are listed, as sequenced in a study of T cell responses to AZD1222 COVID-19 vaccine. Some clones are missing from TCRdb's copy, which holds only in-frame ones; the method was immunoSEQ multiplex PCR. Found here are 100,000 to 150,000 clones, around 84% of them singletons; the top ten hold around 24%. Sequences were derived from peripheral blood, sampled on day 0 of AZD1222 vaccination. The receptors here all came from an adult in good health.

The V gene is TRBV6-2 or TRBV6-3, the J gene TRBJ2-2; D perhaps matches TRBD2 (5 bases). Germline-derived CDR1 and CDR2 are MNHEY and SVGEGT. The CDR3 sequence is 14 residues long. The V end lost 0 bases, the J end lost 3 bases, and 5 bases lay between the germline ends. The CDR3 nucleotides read TGTGCCAGCAGTTACTCGAGGGACACCGGGGAGCTGTTTTTT. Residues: CASSYSRDTGELFF.

The CDR3 here is CATTTGKETEAFF. The CDR3 coding sequence is TGTGCCACCACGACAGGGAAGGAGACTGAAGCTTTCTTT. V is TRBV6-5 and J is TRBJ1-1; 7 bases align to TRBD1. V trimming: 10 bases; J trimming: 5 bases; junction bases outside the gene matches: 10. Germline lookup yields CDR1 MNHEY and CDR2 SVGAGI. The CDR3 is 13 residues long.

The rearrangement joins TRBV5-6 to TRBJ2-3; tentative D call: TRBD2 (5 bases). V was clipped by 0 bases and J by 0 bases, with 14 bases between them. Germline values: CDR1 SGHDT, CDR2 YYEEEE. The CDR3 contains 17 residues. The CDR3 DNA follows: TGTGCCAGCAGCTTGGGGAGGTGGCTTTCTAGCACAGATACGCAGTATTTT. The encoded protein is CASSLGRWLSSTDTQYF.

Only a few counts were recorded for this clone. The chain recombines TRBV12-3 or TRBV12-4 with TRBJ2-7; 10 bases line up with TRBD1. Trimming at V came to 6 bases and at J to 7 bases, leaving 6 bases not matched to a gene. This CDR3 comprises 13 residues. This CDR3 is CASSRTGGWEQYF. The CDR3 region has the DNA TGTGCCAGCAGCCGGACAGGGGGTTGGGAGCAGTACTTC.

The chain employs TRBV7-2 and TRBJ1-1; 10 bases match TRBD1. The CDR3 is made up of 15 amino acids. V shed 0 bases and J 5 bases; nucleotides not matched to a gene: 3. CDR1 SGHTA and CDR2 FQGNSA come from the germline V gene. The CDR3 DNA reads TGTGCCAGCAGCTTAGCGGGACAGGGGACAACTGAAGCTTTCTTT. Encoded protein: CASSLAGQGTTEAFF.

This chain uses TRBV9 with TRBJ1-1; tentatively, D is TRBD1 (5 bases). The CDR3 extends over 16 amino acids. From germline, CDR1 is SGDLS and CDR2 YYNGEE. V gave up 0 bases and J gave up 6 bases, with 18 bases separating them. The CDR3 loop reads CASSVATHGAWAEAFF. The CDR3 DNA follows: TGTGCCAGCAGCGTAGCTACTCACGGGGCGTGGGCTGAAGCTTTCTTT.

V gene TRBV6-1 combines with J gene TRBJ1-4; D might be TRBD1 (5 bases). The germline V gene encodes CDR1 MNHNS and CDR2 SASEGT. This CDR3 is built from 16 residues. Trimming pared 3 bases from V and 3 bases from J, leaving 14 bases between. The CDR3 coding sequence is TGTGCCAGCAGTGATCAGGGATATGCTCCTAATGAAAAACTGTTTTTT. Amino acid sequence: CASSDQGYAPNEKLFF.

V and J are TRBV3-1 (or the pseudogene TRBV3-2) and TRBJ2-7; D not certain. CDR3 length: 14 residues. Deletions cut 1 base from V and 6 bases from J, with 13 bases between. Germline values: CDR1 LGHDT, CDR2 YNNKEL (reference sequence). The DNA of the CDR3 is TGTGCCAGCAGCCAAGGAACCGAGTCTCGCGAGCAGTACTTC. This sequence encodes CASSQGTESREQYF.

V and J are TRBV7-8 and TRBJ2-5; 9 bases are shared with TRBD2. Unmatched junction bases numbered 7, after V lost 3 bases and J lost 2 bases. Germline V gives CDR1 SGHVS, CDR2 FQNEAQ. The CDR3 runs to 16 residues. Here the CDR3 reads CASSLVSSGVQETQYF. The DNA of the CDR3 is TGTGCCAGCAGCTTGGTTTCTAGCGGGGTTCAAGAGACCCAGTACTTC.

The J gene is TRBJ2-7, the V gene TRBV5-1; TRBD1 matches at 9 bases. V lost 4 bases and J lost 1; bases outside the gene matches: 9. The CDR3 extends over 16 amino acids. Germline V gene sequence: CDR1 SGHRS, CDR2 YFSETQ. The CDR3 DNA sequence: TGCGCCAGCAGCCCCGTGGGGGACAGGGTATCCTACGAGCAGTACTTC. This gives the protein CASSPVGDRVSYEQYF.

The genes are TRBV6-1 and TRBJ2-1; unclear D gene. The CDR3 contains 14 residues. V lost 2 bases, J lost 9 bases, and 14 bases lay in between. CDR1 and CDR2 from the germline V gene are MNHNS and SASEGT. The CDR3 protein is CASSESLSPGEQFF. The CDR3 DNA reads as TGTGCCAGCAGTGAAAGCCTCAGTCCCGGTGAGCAGTTCTTC.

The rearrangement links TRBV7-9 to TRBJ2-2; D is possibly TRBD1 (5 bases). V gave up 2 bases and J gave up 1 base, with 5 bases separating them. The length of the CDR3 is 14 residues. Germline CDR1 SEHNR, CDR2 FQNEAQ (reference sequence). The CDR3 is CASSLTGNTGELFF. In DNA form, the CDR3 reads TGTGCCAGCAGCTTAACAGGGAACACCGGGGAGCTGTTTTTT.

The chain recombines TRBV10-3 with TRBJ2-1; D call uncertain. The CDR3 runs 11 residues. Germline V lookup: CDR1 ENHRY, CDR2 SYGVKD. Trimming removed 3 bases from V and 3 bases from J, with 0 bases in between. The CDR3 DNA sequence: TGTGCCATCAGTGACTACAATGAGCAGTTCTTC. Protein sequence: CAISDYNEQFF.

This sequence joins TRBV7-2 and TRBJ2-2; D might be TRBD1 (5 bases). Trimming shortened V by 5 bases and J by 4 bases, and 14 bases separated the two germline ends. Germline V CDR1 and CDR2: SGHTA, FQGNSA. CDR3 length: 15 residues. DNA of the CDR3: TGTGCCAGCAGCCAGAGACAGCCGACCACCGGGGAGCTGTTTTTT. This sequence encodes CASSQRQPTTGELFF.

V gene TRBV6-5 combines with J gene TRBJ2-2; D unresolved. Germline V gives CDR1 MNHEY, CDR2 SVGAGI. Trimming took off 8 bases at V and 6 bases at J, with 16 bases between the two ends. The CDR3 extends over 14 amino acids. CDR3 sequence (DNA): TGTGCCAGCCCTGGACCCCCGGGCTCCGGGGAGCTGTTTTTT. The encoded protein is CASPGPPGSGELFF.

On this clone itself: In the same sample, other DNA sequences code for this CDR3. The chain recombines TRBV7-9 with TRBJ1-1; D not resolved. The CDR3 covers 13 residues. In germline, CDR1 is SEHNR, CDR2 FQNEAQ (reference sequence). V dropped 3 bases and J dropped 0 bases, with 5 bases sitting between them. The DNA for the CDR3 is TGTGCCAGCAGCTTTACTGTGAACACTGAAGCTTTCTTT. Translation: CASSFTVNTEAFF.

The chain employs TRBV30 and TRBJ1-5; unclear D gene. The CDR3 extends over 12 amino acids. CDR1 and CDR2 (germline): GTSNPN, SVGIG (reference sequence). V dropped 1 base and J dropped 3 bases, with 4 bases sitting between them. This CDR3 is CAWSGSNQPQHF. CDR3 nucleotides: TGTGCCTGGAGTGGCTCCAATCAGCCCCAGCATTTT.

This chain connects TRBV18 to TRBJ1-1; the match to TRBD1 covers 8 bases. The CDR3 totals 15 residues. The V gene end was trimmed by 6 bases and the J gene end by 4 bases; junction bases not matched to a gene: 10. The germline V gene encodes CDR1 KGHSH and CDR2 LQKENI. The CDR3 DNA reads TGTGCCAGCTCCGCGATCCAGGGGGCGCCCACTGAAGCTTTCTTT. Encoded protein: CASSAIQGAPTEAFF.

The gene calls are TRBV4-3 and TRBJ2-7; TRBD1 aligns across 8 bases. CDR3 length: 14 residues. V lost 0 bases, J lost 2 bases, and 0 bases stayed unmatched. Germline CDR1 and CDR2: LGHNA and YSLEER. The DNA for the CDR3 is TGCGCCAGCAGCCAAGAGACAGGGGCCTACGAGCAGTACTTC. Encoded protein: CASSQETGAYEQYF.

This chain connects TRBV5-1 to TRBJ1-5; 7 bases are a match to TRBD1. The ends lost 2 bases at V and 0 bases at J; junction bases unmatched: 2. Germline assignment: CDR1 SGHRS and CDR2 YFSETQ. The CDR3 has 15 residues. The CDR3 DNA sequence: TGCGCCAGCAGCTTCGGGACAGATAGCAATCAGCCCCAGCATTTT. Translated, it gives CASSFGTDSNQPQHF.

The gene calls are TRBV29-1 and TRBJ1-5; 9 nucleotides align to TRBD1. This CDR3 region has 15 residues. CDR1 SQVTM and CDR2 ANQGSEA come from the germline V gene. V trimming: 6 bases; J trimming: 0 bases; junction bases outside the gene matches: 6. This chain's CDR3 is CSVQMTGGSNQPQHF. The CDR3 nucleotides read TGCAGCGTGCAAATGACAGGGGGTAGCAATCAGCCCCAGCATTTT.

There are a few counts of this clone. The CDR3 is CSVEEPGQETQYF. CDR3 sequence (DNA): TGCAGCGTTGAAGAACCCGGACAAGAGACCCAGTACTTC. The chain employs TRBV29-1 and TRBJ2-5; no reliable D call. Per germline, CDR1 SQVTM and CDR2 ANQGSEA. The V end was cut by 0 bases, the J end by 2 bases, with 7 bases between. CDR3 length: 13 amino acids.

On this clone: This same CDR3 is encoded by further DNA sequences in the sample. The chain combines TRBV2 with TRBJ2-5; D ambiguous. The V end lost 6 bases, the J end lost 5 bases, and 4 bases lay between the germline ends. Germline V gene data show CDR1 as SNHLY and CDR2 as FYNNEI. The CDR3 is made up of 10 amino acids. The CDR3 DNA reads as TGTGCCAGCAGCGAGGAGACCCAGTACTTC. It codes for CASSEETQYF.

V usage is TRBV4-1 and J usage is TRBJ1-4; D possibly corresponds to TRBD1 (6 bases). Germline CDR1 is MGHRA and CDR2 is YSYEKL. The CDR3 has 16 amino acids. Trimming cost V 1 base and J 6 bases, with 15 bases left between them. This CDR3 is CASSQAGQSWDEKLFF. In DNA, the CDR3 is TGCGCCAGCAGCCAAGCCGGACAGTCCTGGGATGAAAAACTGTTTTTT.

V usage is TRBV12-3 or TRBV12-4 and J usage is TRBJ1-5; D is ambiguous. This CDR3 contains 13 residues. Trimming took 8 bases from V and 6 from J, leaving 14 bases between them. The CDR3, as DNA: TGTGCCAGCGGAAGGCCCGGGCTTCAGCCCCAGCATTTT. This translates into CASGRPGLQPQHF.

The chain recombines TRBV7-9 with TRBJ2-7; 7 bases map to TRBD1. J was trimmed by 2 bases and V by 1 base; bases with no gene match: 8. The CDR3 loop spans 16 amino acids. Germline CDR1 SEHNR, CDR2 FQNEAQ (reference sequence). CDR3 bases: TGTGCCAGCAGCTTAGTAACGACAGGGAGAACCTACGAGCAGTACTTC. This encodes CASSLVTTGRTYEQYF. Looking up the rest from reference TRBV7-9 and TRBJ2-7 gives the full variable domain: DTGVSQNPRHKITKRGQNVTFRCDPISEHNRLYWYRQTLGQGPEFLTYFQNEAQLEKSRLLSDRFSAERPKGSFSTLEIQRTEQGDSAMYLCASSLVTTGRTYEQYFGPGTRLTVT.